This TCR beta chain was captured by sequencing in a study of prognosis after radiotherapy for stage I lung cancer. Whole-study context: Roughly 11 patients' tumors were adenocarcinoma, and seven patients' tumors were squamous cell carcinoma. Radiotherapy: SBRT, 3 to 5 fractions, biologically effective dose at least 100 Gy. Distant metastases struck a handful of patients a median of about 7 months after radiotherapy; approximately 16 showed no significant progression.

This CDR3 contains 16 residues. V was cut by 1 base and J by 7 bases, with 14 bases left in between. Findings and limits, study-wide: Shannon entropy (measured after stereotactic body radiation therapy) was lower in patients who went on to develop distant metastases.

With two-round multiplex PCR, TCR beta CDR3 sequences were amplified from genomic DNA. Amplification during the initial PCR round employed primers specific to each TRBV and TRBJ gene. Each CDR3 protein is one row after TCRdb ran MiXCR on the multiplex PCR reads. The table lists about 27,000 distinct CDR3 sequences, under 60% of them singletons, with about 16% in the top ten. Turning to this clonotype: Its antigen is unknown.

The TCR sequence derives from a donor of 50 years or more with non-small cell lung cancer. The J gene is TRBJ1-6, the V gene TRBV12-3 or TRBV12-4; D is unresolved. The sample in question was PBMCs, obtained before or after stereotactic body radiation therapy (not recorded which). CDR3 loop: CASSLGIVAPNSPLHF. The DNA for the CDR3 is TGTGCCAGCAGTTTAGGGATCGTAGCCCCAAATTCACCCCTCCACTTT.